This entry lists 9 T cell receptor beta chains sequenced from one sample in a study of T cell repertoires in cytomegalovirus infection. TCRdb analysed the reads with MiXCR anew, one entry per CDR3 protein. The sample gives around 740,000 distinct CDR3 sequences, roughly a third of which show up once; under 3% is in the top ten. The sequencing sample was made of PBMCs. The receptor source for this set is a human donor in good health (CMV status not recorded). Some clones in this sample may be carry-over from other donors' samples.

V and J are TRBV20-1 and TRBJ2-1; D may be TRBD1 (6 bases). This CDR3 spans 14 amino acids. Germline CDR1 DFQATT, CDR2 SNEGSKA (reference sequence). Between the trimmed V and J ends, which lost 5 bases and 8 bases, there was a span of 19 bases. CDR3 amino acids: CSASESPRGYEQFF. The DNA of the CDR3 is TGCAGTGCTTCAGAGTCGCCCAGGGGTTATGAGCAGTTCTTC.

This chain connects TRBV7-6 to TRBJ1-2; D uncertain. The CDR3 spans 14 residues. Deletions cut 1 base from V and 6 bases from J, with 12 bases between. Germline CDR1 is SGHVS and CDR2 is FNYEAQ. The chain's CDR3 is CASSLVSGINGYTF. The DNA for the CDR3 is TGTGCCAGCAGCTTAGTATCGGGGATTAATGGCTACACCTTC.

This clonotype was counted only a few times. The gene calls are TRBV7-9 and TRBJ1-3; 8 bases are shared with TRBD1. There are 16 residues in the CDR3. The V gene's germline CDR1 is SEHNR and CDR2 FQNEAQ (reference sequence). Trimming at V came to 5 bases and at J to 0 bases, leaving 6 bases not matched to a gene. The CDR3 sequence is CASSPIDRGSGNTIYF. The CDR3 DNA sequence: TGTGCCAGCAGCCCTATCGACAGGGGCTCTGGAAACACCATATATTTT.

This clonotype was counted at least ten times. The chain employs TRBV6-6 and TRBJ1-5; D remains unclear. V was clipped by 2 bases and J by 0 bases, with 5 bases between them. The CDR3 extends over 14 amino acids. The germline CDR1 and CDR2 sequences are MNHNY and SVGAGI (reference sequence). The CDR3 reads CASSYSASNQPQHF. CDR3 bases: TGTGCCAGCAGTTACAGTGCTAGCAATCAGCCCCAGCATTTT.

This clonotype occurred many times. The rearrangement joins TRBV7-2 to TRBJ1-6; D is unclear. Between the trimmed V and J ends, which lost 1 base and 0 bases, there was a span of 1 base. Germline loops: CDR1 SGHTA, CDR2 FQGNSA. This CDR3 has 14 residues. The CDR3 region has the DNA TGTGCCAGCAGCTTAGACTCCTATAATTCACCCCTCCACTTT. The encoded protein is CASSLDSYNSPLHF.

The rearrangement joins TRBV13 to TRBJ1-2; D not resolved. V was shortened by 2 bases and J by 7 bases, with 5 bases between the two germline ends. The CDR3 is 11 amino acids. The V gene's germline CDR1 is PRHDT and CDR2 FYEKMQ (reference sequence). CDR3 coding DNA: TGTGCCAGCAGCTTATATAGTGGCTACACCTTC. Amino acid sequence: CASSLYSGYTF.

The chain is built from TRBV25-1 and TRBJ2-7, with D possibly TRBD2 on 5 matching bases. The CDR3 is 12 amino acids. The V gene's germline CDR1 is MGHDK and CDR2 SYGVNS. Trimming removed 3 bases from V and 7 bases from J, with 10 bases in between. The CDR3 bases are TGTGCCAGCAGTGACGACCCGGGGGAGCAGTACTTC. This sequence encodes CASSDDPGEQYF.

The V gene is TRBV28, the J gene TRBJ2-2; 7 bases agree with TRBD2. CDR1 MDHEN and CDR2 SYDVKM come from the germline V gene. The CDR3 consists of 16 residues. V shed 5 bases, J shed 7 bases, and the junction held 13 bases outside the gene matches. The CDR3 loop reads CASSPLGGAGDGELFF. For the CDR3, the DNA is TGTGCCAGCAGTCCACTCGGCGGGGCGGGGGACGGGGAGCTGTTTTTT.

The chain has TRBV6-5 and TRBJ2-7, with 13 bases lining up with TRBD2. The V segment lost 1 base and the J segment 1 base; nucleotides outside the gene matches: 4. The CDR3 contains 17 residues. Per germline, CDR1 MNHEY and CDR2 SVGAGI. The CDR3 DNA is TGTGCCAGCAGTTACTGGACTAGCGGGAGTGTTTCCTACGAGCAGTACTTC. This translates into CASSYWTSGSVSYEQYF.